Given below is one T cell receptor beta chain in context. The data originate from a study of T cell repertoires in ileal Crohn's disease. V lost 4 bases, J lost 7 bases, and 4 bases stayed unmatched. The CDR3 contains 13 residues. The V gene's germline CDR1 is SGHRS and CDR2 YFSETQ. Repertoires were generated with immunoSEQ multiplex PCR, while TCRdb's copy carries only in-frame clones and drops some. This sample has 25,000 to 30,000 clones, with roughly 78% found just once. The rearrangement links TRBV5-1 to TRBJ1-4; 7 bases align to TRBD1. The source is an adult with Crohn's disease. Sample: ileal tissue. This chain's CDR3 is CASSAGGSEKLFF. The CDR3 coding sequence is TGCGCCAGCAGCGCAGGGGGTAGTGAAAAACTGTTTTTT.